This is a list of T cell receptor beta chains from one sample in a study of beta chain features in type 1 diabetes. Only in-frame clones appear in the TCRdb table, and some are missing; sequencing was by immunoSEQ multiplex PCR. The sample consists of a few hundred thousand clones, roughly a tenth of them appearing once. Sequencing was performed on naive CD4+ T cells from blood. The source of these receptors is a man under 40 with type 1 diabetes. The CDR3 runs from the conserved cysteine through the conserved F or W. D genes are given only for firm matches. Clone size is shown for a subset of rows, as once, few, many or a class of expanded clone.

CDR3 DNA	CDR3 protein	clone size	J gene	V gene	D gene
TGCGCCAGCAGCCCGGGGGGCGGTGAGGAGGACGAGCAGTACTTC	CASSPGGGEEDEQYF	.	TRBJ2-7	TRBV5-1	.
TGTGCCAGCAGTTTAATGTCCAGGGATTCGGAAAAACTGTTTTTT	CASSLMSRDSEKLFF	few	TRBJ1-4	TRBV28	.
TGTGCCAGCAGCCAAGATGTTGGGACAGGGGATCAGCCCCAGCATTTT	CASSQDVGTGDQPQHF	few	TRBJ1-5	TRBV4-2	TRBD1
TGTGCCAGCAGCCCCCTGGACAGCCGAGATACGCAGTATTTT	CASSPLDSRDTQYF	few	TRBJ2-3	TRBV5-6	.
TGTGCCAGCAGCGCGGGCTCGGGCGGGGAAAAACTGTTTTTT	CASSAGSGGEKLFF	few	TRBJ1-4	TRBV7-9	.
TGCGCCAGCAGCCAATGGGAGACAGGGGTCTACAATGAGCAGTTCTTC	CASSQWETGVYNEQFF	few	TRBJ2-1	TRBV4-1	TRBD1
TGCGCCAGCAGAACAGTCGGCAGGGACTATGGCTACACCTTC	CASRTVGRDYGYTF	few	TRBJ1-2	TRBV5-1	.
TGTGCCAGCAGTTCCAGGTCAGATACGCAGTATTTT	CASSSRSDTQYF	few	TRBJ2-3	TRBV6-5	.
TGTGCCAGCAACCCCGCGGGACTAGCGGGTCGGGGGCAGTTCTTC	CASNPAGLAGRGQFF	few	TRBJ2-1	TRBV27	TRBD2
TGTGCCAGCAGCCCGACTAGCGGGGGTACAGATACGCAGTATTTT	CASSPTSGGTDTQYF	few	TRBJ2-3	TRBV28	TRBD2
TGTGCCTGGGTTGGGACAGGGGGCACTGAAGCTTTCTTT	CAWVGTGGTEAFF	.	TRBJ1-1	TRBV30	TRBD1
TGTGCCAGCAGTTTCTCAGCCAAAAACATTCAGTACTTC	CASSFSAKNIQYF	few	TRBJ2-4	TRBV28	.
TGTGCCAGCGACTCCGGAAACACCATATATTTT	CASDSGNTIYF	.	TRBJ1-3	TRBV2	.
TGTGCCAGCAGCGCTTCGGGACAGTTGAACACTGAAGCTTTCTTT	CASSASGQLNTEAFF	.	TRBJ1-1	TRBV9	TRBD1
TGTGCCAGCAGCGTAGGCGGTAGCGGAAACATTCAGTACTTC	CASSVGGSGNIQYF	few	TRBJ2-4	TRBV9	.
TGTGCCAGCAGTGGCCCTCCTAGCGGGGGAAAGGATACGCAGTATTTT	CASSGPPSGGKDTQYF	.	TRBJ2-3	TRBV2	TRBD2
TGCAGCGCCCATGAGGGGGCCAGCGAGCAGTACTTC	CSAHEGASEQYF	few	TRBJ2-7	TRBV29-1	TRBD1
TGCAGCGGGGGCGGTGTACGGCAAGAGACCCAGTACTTC	CSGGGVRQETQYF	few	TRBJ2-5	TRBV29-1	.
TGTGCCAGCCGGAGGGGTCCAGTCGGGGGCACTGAAGCTTTCTTT	CASRRGPVGGTEAFF	few	TRBJ1-1	TRBV5-6	.
TGTGCCAGCAGTGACAGCTACAATGAGCAGTTCTTC	CASSDSYNEQFF	few	TRBJ2-1	TRBV2	.
TGTGCCAGCTCGTCTAGCGGGGGCTACACCGGGGAGCTGTTTTTT	CASSSSGGYTGELFF	.	TRBJ2-2	TRBV18	TRBD2
TGTGCCTGGAGGACGGGTTTGAACACTGAAGCTTTCTTT	CAWRTGLNTEAFF	.	TRBJ1-1	TRBV30	.
TGTGCCAGCAGCGTACTCTCAGCGGGGGGTTCTGATACGCAGTATTTT	CASSVLSAGGSDTQYF	few	TRBJ2-3	TRBV9	TRBD2
TGTGCCAGCAGCTTGAGGCCAGGGGTTGAAAAACTGTTTTTT	CASSLRPGVEKLFF	.	TRBJ1-4	TRBV5-4	.
TGCGCCAGCAGCTTTTCAGGGGACAATGGCTACACCTTC	CASSFSGDNGYTF	.	TRBJ1-2	TRBV5-1	.
TGTGCCAGCAGCACAGGGTATTTGAGTGAAAAACTGTTTTTT	CASSTGYLSEKLFF	few	TRBJ1-4	TRBV28	.
TGCGCCAGCAGTCAACCCGGGGGGGGCTTGCTTTGTTCAGCCTACGAGCAGTACTTC	CASSQPGGGLLCSAYEQYF	.	TRBJ2-7	TRBV23-1	TRBD2
TGTGCCAGCAGCTTGGGACTAGCGGGCGGACGCAATGAGCAGTTCTTC	CASSLGLAGGRNEQFF	.	TRBJ2-1	TRBV5-6	TRBD2
TGCAGTGCTGGGCAATGGGGGGAACTGTTTTTT	CSAGQWGELFF	.	TRBJ1-4	TRBV20-1	.
TGTGCCAGCGCCACATACACAGATACGCAGTATTTT	CASATYTDTQYF	.	TRBJ2-3	TRBV18	.
TGCGCCAGCAGCCTAACCTACGGACAGGGTGGCACTGAAGCTTTCTTT	CASSLTYGQGGTEAFF	.	TRBJ1-1	TRBV5-1	TRBD1
TGCGCCAGCAGCTTGGGGACTCTAACAGAGACCCAGTACTTC	CASSLGTLTETQYF	few	TRBJ2-5	TRBV5-1	.
TGCGCCAGCAGCTTGACACAGGGGGCGGTAAACATTCAGTACTTC	CASSLTQGAVNIQYF	few	TRBJ2-4	TRBV5-1	TRBD1
TGTGCCAGCAGCTTGGTGCTAGCAAAGGATACGCAGTATTTT	CASSLVLAKDTQYF	few	TRBJ2-3	TRBV5-4	.
TGTGCCAGCAGTCCAGCGGGGGGGACCGGGGAGCTGTTTTTT	CASSPAGGTGELFF	few	TRBJ2-2	TRBV27	TRBD2
TGTGCCAGCAGCCCGGACGGGGGAACGAACTATGGCTACACCTTC	CASSPDGGTNYGYTF	.	TRBJ1-2	TRBV5-6	.
TGTGCCAGCAGCATCGGGCCGGGGTCCTACGAGCAGTACTTC	CASSIGPGSYEQYF	.	TRBJ2-7	TRBV9	.
TGTGCCAGCAGTTACCGACAGGGGCGAGAGACCCAGTACTTC	CASSYRQGRETQYF	few	TRBJ2-5	TRBV6-5	TRBD1
TGCAGTGCTAGTCGACAGGAGGCCCAGCATTTT	CSASRQEAQHF	.	TRBJ1-5	TRBV20-1	.
TGTGCCAGCAGCGCAACCTCGGGGGTCCTGAGGCGAGAGACCCAGTACTTC	CASSATSGVLRRETQYF	few	TRBJ2-5	TRBV9	.
TGTGCCAGCAGCTGGATTAGGGGATCTGGAAACACCATATATTTT	CASSWIRGSGNTIYF	.	TRBJ1-3	TRBV7-9	.
TGCAGCGTCGCGGGAGCGGACGAAAAACTGTTTTTT	CSVAGADEKLFF	few	TRBJ1-4	TRBV29-1	.
TGTGCCAGCAGCCGGGGGGTCCAAGAGACCCAGTACTTC	CASSRGVQETQYF	few	TRBJ2-5	TRBV14	.
TGTGCCAGCAGCAGGGACAGGGACAACTCCTACGAGCAGTACTTC	CASSRDRDNSYEQYF	.	TRBJ2-7	TRBV6-5	TRBD1
TGTGCCAGCAGCTGGGGGGTGGATCAGCCCCAGCATTTT	CASSWGVDQPQHF	.	TRBJ1-5	TRBV5-6	.
TGTGCCAGCAGCACGGGCGGACAGGGCGGTTGGGAGACCCAGTACTTC	CASSTGGQGGWETQYF	.	TRBJ2-5	TRBV5-4	TRBD1
TGTGCCAGTAGCCGCGGGGAGACCCAGTACTTC	CASSRGETQYF	few	TRBJ2-5	TRBV19	.
TGTGCCAGCAGTGAATATTACAGGGCCGGCTCACCCCTCCACTTT	CASSEYYRAGSPLHF	.	TRBJ1-6	TRBV25-1	.
TGTGCCAGCAGCCCCAGGGGAGATGGCTACACCTTC	CASSPRGDGYTF	.	TRBJ1-2	TRBV9	.